This TCR beta chain was obtained from a study of blood T cell repertoires in COVID-19. Overall study: Samples of COVID-19 (acute and convalescent) were obtained from the United States, Italy and Spain. PBMCs, B-cell-depleted T cells, or T cells were the source of the cDNA or gDNA that made up the material.

The authors' processing: Amplification of reference gene primers was used by the study to estimate nucleated cell counts. Data came from immunoSEQ multiplex PCR; TCRdb stores just in-frame clones and leaves some out. The DNA was the basis for D and trimming; V, J and clone size are from that table. The sample lists some 170,000 clones, 80% to 90% occurring once. This clone was found a few times. Trimming stripped 0 bases from V and 7 bases from J, with 9 bases between. Looked up from germline, CDR1 is SGHTA and CDR2 is FQGNSA. This CDR3 has 13 residues. The TCR originated in a man between 35 and 55 years old with acute or convalescent COVID-19. J is TRBJ1-2 and V is TRBV7-2, with D uncertain. Sequenced: peripheral blood. The CDR3 protein is CASSLAISGGYTF. The CDR3, as DNA: TGTGCCAGCAGCTTAGCCATCTCAGGTGGCTACACCTTC.